The present TCR beta chain was sequenced within a study of CD8 T cells in Susac syndrome (dated by TCRdb to the late 2010s). Describing the broader study: Among the Susac syndrome patients who were sequenced, clinically active disease was present in over 5 and clinical remission was observed in eight or nine. Whether CD8+ T cell activation and differentiation in Susac syndrome was antigen driven was tested using repertoire sequencing. At blood withdrawal, Susac syndrome patients were either therapy-naive, taking corticosteroids (in some cases with IVIg as well), or taking IVIg alone. The clonality of the CD8+ T cell repertoire was compared across 12 healthy donors, around 14 Susac syndrome patients and 15 multiple sclerosis patients. General study outcomes and caveats: The TCR sequencing and HLA analysis was acknowledged to have included a relatively small number of individuals. In the total CD8+ and CD8+ TEMRA repertoires, sixteen and five Susac-specific public clones, respectively, were identified. Susac syndrome CD8+ repertoires showed clonal expansion, highest in CD8+ TEMRA cells and greater in clinically active than remitting patients.

RNA was extracted with the RNeasy kit and roughly 0.5 to 1 ug was reverse transcribed using random hexamers. The immunoSEQ multiplex PCR assay, covering 54 Vbeta and 13 Jbeta segments, was used to amplify TCR beta CDR3 regions. Bias from PCR amplification was corrected by using a synthetic template baseline for primer optimization and for computational correction. For the original study's pipeline: Reads were assigned to V, D and J genes according to IMGT and analyzed in immunoSEQ Analyzer, with only productive sequences retained. To calculate clonality, Shannon entropy was normalized by log2 of the number of productive unique sequences and then subtracted from one. For each patient and control, public and private clones were evaluated among the 100 most prevalent clones. Clones were defined as Susac-specific if absent from the healthy and MS cohorts, from around 1,000 published viral clones and from other ImmuneACCESS disease sequences. In-frame beta chains were kept once TCRdb had trimmed the public reads at Q25 with fastp and called clones with MiXCR. Each record represents a unique CDR3 protein, reported with the most common genes and DNA among its rows. The V and J calls were determined by TCRdb, not by the authors. This sample lists about 100,000 distinct CDR3 sequences; 95% were detected once. The top ten clonotypes cover roughly 0.29% of the sample.

Based on the germline V gene (reference sequence), the CDR1 and CDR2 sequences are SEHNR and FQNEAQ. V loses 4 bases at its end and J loses 5 bases; junction bases beyond the gene matches: 1. Measured from the cysteine to the phenylalanine, the CDR3 is 12 residues long. This entry keeps only the CDR3 DNA: 36 bases, framed from base 1. Peripheral blood CD8+ and CD4+ T cells from healthy donors, Susac syndrome patients and multiple sclerosis patients were profiled using high-throughput TCR beta sequencing. Recently defined diagnostic criteria for definite or probable disease were met by the Susac syndrome patients. Bulk CD8+ and CD4+ T cells were purified by magnetic negative isolation, whereas CD8+ TEMRA cells were enriched by FACS. Blood was collected in EDTA tubes and processed within 24 hours, with PBMCs isolated through density gradient centrifugation. PBMCs destined for TCR sequencing were cryopreserved in liquid nitrogen and later thawed in a 37 °C water bath. The sorted or isolated CD4+, CD8+ and CD8+ TEMRA cells reached a purity of at least 90%.

Concerning this clonotype itself: Which antigen it targets is not known. No quality values exist for individual bases; no much larger clone is one base distant.

This sequence originates from a human donor with Susac syndrome. Sequencing input: CD8+ T cells from PBMCs. The chain employs TRBV7-9 and TRBJ2-7; 8 central nucleotides agree with TRBD1. The CDR3 is CASSWTGNEQYF. The sequenced DNA: TGTGCCAGCAGCTGGACAGGGAACGAGCAGTACTTC.